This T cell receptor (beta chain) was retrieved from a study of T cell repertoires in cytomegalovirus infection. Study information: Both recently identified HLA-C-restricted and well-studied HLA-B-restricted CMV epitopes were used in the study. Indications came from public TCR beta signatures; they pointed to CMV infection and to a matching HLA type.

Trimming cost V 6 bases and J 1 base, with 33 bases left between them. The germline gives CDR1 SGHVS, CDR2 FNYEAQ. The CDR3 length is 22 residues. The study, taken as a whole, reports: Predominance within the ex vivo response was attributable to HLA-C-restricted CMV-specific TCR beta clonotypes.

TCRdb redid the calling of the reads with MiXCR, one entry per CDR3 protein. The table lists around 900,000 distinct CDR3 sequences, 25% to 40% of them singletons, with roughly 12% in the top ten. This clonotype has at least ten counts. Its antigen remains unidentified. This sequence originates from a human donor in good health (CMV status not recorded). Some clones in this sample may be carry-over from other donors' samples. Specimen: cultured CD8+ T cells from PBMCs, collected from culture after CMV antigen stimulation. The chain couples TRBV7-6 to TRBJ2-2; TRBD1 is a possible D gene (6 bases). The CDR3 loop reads CASSFSTTVRSNRAGNTGELFF. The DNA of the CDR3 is TGTGCCAGCAGTTTTTCTACAACGGTCCGGTCCAACAGGGCGGGGAACACCGGGGAGCTGTTTTTT.